A selection of T cell receptor beta chains follows, all from one sample in a study of identical twins. One entry per CDR3 protein, called by TCRdb with MiXCR from the 5' RACE reads. Of a few hundred thousand distinct CDR3 sequences in the sample, over 9.5% were seen once. These data were also filed under a second study, of yellow fever vaccine responses in identical twins.

The specimen was memory (CD45RO+) T cells sorted from blood. These receptors came from a woman younger than 35 in good health. CDR3s include the opening cysteine and the closing phenylalanine or tryptophan. Fields, in order: CDR3 DNA, CDR3 protein, J gene, clone size, V gene, D gene. D genes are given only for firm matches. Only some rows state a clone size, as once, few, many or a class for expanded clones.

TGTGCCAGCACCTTAGGGGTAGCGGGGGGTGAGAATGAGCAGTTCTTC | CASTLGVAGGENEQFF | TRBJ2-1 | once | TRBV7-2 | TRBD2
TGTGCCAGCAGCTCGAATCCGGGCCCGAGCTCCTACGAGCAGTACTTC | CASSSNPGPSSYEQYF | TRBJ2-7 | many | TRBV7-2 | .
TGCGCCAGCAGCCAAGATCTTCCTAGCGGGATCTCCTACGAGCAGTACTTC | CASSQDLPSGISYEQYF | TRBJ2-7 | . | TRBV4-3 | TRBD2
TGTGCCAGCAGTTATTCCGGGACCGCGGGACTAGCGGCTGCCTACGAGCAGTACTTC | CASSYSGTAGLAAAYEQYF | TRBJ2-7 | . | TRBV6-5 | TRBD2
TGTGCCAGCAGTTCCCCTTCGGGACGAGTCGCCGGGGAGCTGTTTTTT | CASSSPSGRVAGELFF | TRBJ2-2 | few | TRBV27 | .
TGTGCCAGCAGCAGGCCGAACAGAGAAGGGACCGGGGAGCTGTTTTTT | CASSRPNREGTGELFF | TRBJ2-2 | few | TRBV5-4 | .
TGCGCCAGCAGCTTGGGGACTGACACCGGGGAGCTGTTTTTT | CASSLGTDTGELFF | TRBJ2-2 | . | TRBV5-1 | .
TGTGCCAGCAGCCCTCCTCGAGTCACCGGGGAGCTGTTTTTT | CASSPPRVTGELFF | TRBJ2-2 | many | TRBV3-1 | .
TGTGCCAGCAGCCAACTGAGCGGGGGCGGTGGGAATGAGCAGTTCTTC | CASSQLSGGGGNEQFF | TRBJ2-1 | . | TRBV14 | TRBD2
TGTGCCAGCAGTCCCTCCGGAGGGGAGCAGTACTTC | CASSPSGGEQYF | TRBJ2-7 | few | TRBV6-2/TRBV6-3 | .
TGTGCCAGCAGATTGACAGGGGGGGAGCAGTACTTC | CASRLTGGEQYF | TRBJ2-7 | . | TRBV11-2 | TRBD1
TGTGCCAGCTCACCACGGCGGGCGGCCGCGAACACCGGGGAGCTGTTTTTT | CASSPRRAAANTGELFF | TRBJ2-2 | . | TRBV18 | .
TGTGCTAGCAGCTTAGTCGGGACAAAAGAGACCCAGTACTTC | CASSLVGTKETQYF | TRBJ2-5 | many | TRBV7-7 | .
TGCGCCAGCAGCTTGGTTCCAGGGGGCCAAGAGACCCAGTACTTC | CASSLVPGGQETQYF | TRBJ2-5 | . | TRBV5-1 | TRBD1
TGTGCCAGCAGCCCAAAGGGCGGGAGCGGGGGCAATGAGCAGTTCTTC | CASSPKGGSGGNEQFF | TRBJ2-1 | few | TRBV4-2 | TRBD2
TGTGCCAGCAGCAGAGGTGGTAGCCTAGATACGCAGTATTTT | CASSRGGSLDTQYF | TRBJ2-3 | . | TRBV7-8 | .
TGCGCCAGCAGCATCGGGACACAGTTAAGGGATGAGCAGTTCTTC | CASSIGTQLRDEQFF | TRBJ2-1 | few | TRBV5-1 | .